The rows below give T cell receptor beta chains drawn from one sample of a study of cytomegalovirus exposure and HLA in healthy donors. The repertoire was sequenced with immunoSEQ multiplex PCR; TCRdb's copy has only in-frame clones and lacks some. The sample consists of about 160,000 clones, roughly 80% of them appearing once. Sequencing input: PBMCs. The receptors were sampled from a male donor in good health and CMV-seronegative. Each CDR3 is given with its conserved first and last residue. A D gene is named only where the DNA matches it firmly. Expanded clones get a size class; other rows say once, few or many, or leave the size out.

clone size | J gene | V gene | D gene | CDR3 protein | CDR3 DNA
- | TRBJ2-1 | TRBV15 | TRBD2 | CATSRASGGAIVDNEQFF | TGTGCCACCAGCAGAGCTAGCGGGGGGGCGATTGTAGACAATGAGCAGTTCTTC
once | TRBJ1-5 | TRBV7-2 | - | CASSLGGISNQPQHF | TGTGCCAGCAGCCTGGGGGGGATTAGCAATCAGCCCCAGCATTTT
- | TRBJ2-3 | TRBV19 | - | CASSTVTSTDTQYF | TGTGCCAGTAGTACAGTAACAAGCACAGATACGCAGTATTTT
- | TRBJ2-7 | TRBV27 | - | CASSSGAFSSYEQYF | TGTGCCAGCAGTTCGGGAGCATTTAGCTCCTACGAGCAGTACTTC
- | TRBJ1-2 | TRBV27 | TRBD1 | CASSLYEGAADGYTF | TGTGCCAGCAGTTTATATGAGGGGGCGGCGGATGGCTACACCTTC
few | TRBJ1-1 | TRBV5-1 | - | CASSAQQMNTEAFF | TGCGCCAGCAGCGCCCAACAGATGAACACTGAAGCTTTCTTT
- | TRBJ1-4 | TRBV9 | TRBD1 | CASSAQGAHINEKLFF | TGTGCCAGCAGCGCGCAGGGGGCGCATATTAATGAAAAACTGTTTTTT
once | TRBJ1-5 | TRBV19 | - | CASSIDGEDQPQHF | TGTGCCAGTAGTATTGATGGTGAGGATCAGCCCCAGCATTTT
- | TRBJ2-4 | TRBV4-1 | - | CASSQIGRQAESF | TGCGCCAGCAGCCAAATCGGGAGACAAGCGGAGTCCTTC
few | TRBJ2-5 | TRBV14 | TRBD2 | CASSLSLAAKETQYF | TGTGCCAGCAGCTTGTCTCTAGCGGCGAAAGAGACCCAGTACTTC
- | TRBJ2-2 | TRBV7-9 | - | CASGGRTGELFF | TGTGCCAGCGGAGGACGAACCGGGGAGCTGTTTTTT
- | TRBJ1-2 | TRBV28 | - | CATAYVDYGYTF | TGTGCCACCGCGTATGTGGACTATGGCTACACCTTC
- | TRBJ1-1 | TRBV9 | TRBD1 | CASSGLGQGDTEAFF | TGTGCCAGCAGCGGCCTGGGACAGGGAGACACTGAAGCTTTCTTT
once | TRBJ2-7 | TRBV9 | TRBD2 | CASSVGTSGNGEQYF | TGTGCCAGCAGCGTAGGTACTAGCGGGAATGGCGAGCAGTACTTC